This T cell receptor beta chain was identified in a study of T cells after posttransplantation cyclophosphamide. Study conclusions and caveats: Later blood repertoires were often dominated by clones from the donor CD8+ memory compartment. Recipient CMV seropositivity and CMV reactivation strongly tracked TRB clonality. Skin or GI-infiltrating T cells shared few TRB sequences with blood.

The CDR3 contains 16 residues. The germline V and J ends were trimmed by 2 bases and 0 bases, with 9 bases remaining between them. Germline V gives CDR1 SGHDT, CDR2 YYEEEE. Turning to this clone: What it binds is unknown.

The table came from immunoSEQ multiplex PCR; TCRdb's copy has only in-frame clones and leaves some out. In the table there are tens of thousands of clones, roughly 95% of which are singletons. On the day of bone marrow donation, the related graft donor provided peripheral blood. J is TRBJ2-6 and V is TRBV5-6; D is unclear. This sequence was found in a woman aged 25 to 39 in good health and a related stem cell transplant donor. Material: PBMCs. The chain's CDR3 is CASSFFGPSGANVLTF. CDR3 DNA: TGTGCCAGCAGCTTCTTCGGACCCTCTGGGGCCAACGTCCTGACTTTC. Variable domain in full (rest from reference TRBV5-6 and TRBJ2-6): DAGVTQSPTHLIKTRGQQVTLRCSPKSGHDTVSWYQQALGQGPQFIFQYYEEEERQRGNFPDRFSGHQFPNYSSELNVNALLLGDSALYLCASSFFGPSGANVLTFGAGSRLTVL.